The 10 T cell receptor beta chains in this list originate from one sample, sequenced in a study of graft-versus-host responses after intestinal transplantation. The table came from immunoSEQ multiplex PCR; TCRdb's copy has only in-frame clones and leaves some out. The table records roughly 100,000 clones, less than 90% of them present only once. The antigens these receptors bind are not known. The sequencing here drew on unstimulated CD4+ T cells sorted from spleen or lymph node cells, taken before intestinal transplant. These receptors originate from a human donor who received an intestinal transplant.

This clone occurred a few times. J is TRBJ2-7 and V is TRBV7-6; D is tentatively TRBD1 or TRBD2 (5 bases each). Trimming cost V 5 bases and J 5 bases, with 10 bases left between them. The CDR3 has 12 amino acids. Germline V gives CDR1 SGHVS, CDR2 FNYEAQ. The CDR3 DNA is TGTGCCAGCAGCCGCAGGGACGACGAGCAGTACTTC. Its protein product is CASSRRDDEQYF.

CDR3 sequence: CASKGQVNFGSGDTQYF. For the CDR3, the DNA is TGTGCCAGCAAAGGCCAGGTGAACTTTGGATCAGGGGATACGCAGTATTTT. The genes are TRBV4-2 and TRBJ2-3; tentative D call: TRBD1 (5 bases). V gave up 7 bases and J gave up 6 bases, with 26 bases separating them. The germline V gene has CDR1 LGHNA and CDR2 YNFKEQ. There are 17 residues in the CDR3.

The V call is TRBV11-2, the J call TRBJ1-1; the D gene is possibly TRBD1 (5 bases). CDR3 length: 14 amino acids. The V end was cut by 4 bases, the J end by 11 bases, with 20 bases between. Germline-derived CDR1 and CDR2 are SGHAT and FQNNGV. CDR3 protein: CASSSGTQVGRAFF. As DNA, the CDR3 is TGTGCCAGCAGCTCCGGGACCCAGGTTGGACGTGCTTTCTTT.

This chain links TRBV9 with TRBJ2-5, with 9 positions matching TRBD1. CDR1 SGDLS and CDR2 YYNGEE come from the germline V gene. V dropped 3 bases and J dropped 2; count of bases not matched to a gene: 8. The CDR3 contains 16 residues. CDR3 in DNA: TGTGCCAGCAGCGCCGGGACAGGGTGGGCGCAAGAGACCCAGTACTTC. Residues: CASSAGTGWAQETQYF. The variable domain in full, completed from reference TRBV9 and TRBJ2-5, reads DSGVTQTPKHLITATGQRVTLRCSPRSGDLSVYWYQQSLDQGLQFLIQYYNGEERAKGNILERFSAQQFPDLHSELNLSSLELGDSALYFCASSAGTGWAQETQYFGPGTRLLVL.

This clone was found a few times. The chain couples TRBV5-5 to TRBJ1-6; 9 bases fit TRBD1. The CDR3 consists of 14 residues. CDR1 is SGHKS, CDR2 YYEKEE, per germline (reference sequence). V was pared by 7 bases and J by 10 bases, with 9 bases of the junction left unmatched. CDR3 nucleotide sequence: TGTGCCAGCGTCTCAGGGACAGGGTTATCACCCCTCCACTTT. Amino acids: CASVSGTGLSPLHF.

This clone was seen a handful of times. This CDR3 is also generated by other DNA sequences in the sample. This rearrangement joins TRBV4-2 to TRBJ2-3; 12 nucleotides line up with TRBD2. Germline V gene data show CDR1 as LGHNA and CDR2 as YNFKEQ. There are 16 residues in the CDR3. V gave up 1 base and J gave up 4 bases; unmatched junction bases: 3. CDR3 protein: CASSQGLAGGADTQYF. CDR3 DNA: TGTGCCAGCAGCCAAGGTCTAGCGGGAGGGGCAGATACGCAGTATTTT.

This rearrangement joins TRBV6-1 to TRBJ1-3; 7 bases are a match to TRBD1. The germline V gene encodes CDR1 MNHNS and CDR2 SASEGT. V shed 8 bases and J 0 bases; nucleotides not matched to a gene: 4. The CDR3 has 14 residues. The CDR3 coding sequence is TGTGCCAGCGGGGGACAGAGCTCTGGAAACACCATATATTTT. It translates to CASGGQSSGNTIYF.

This chain connects TRBV6-1 to TRBJ2-1; D perhaps matches TRBD2 (5 bases). Deletions cut 7 bases from V and 9 bases from J, with 10 bases between. Germline V lookup: CDR1 MNHNS, CDR2 SASEGT. There are 11 residues in the CDR3. CDR3 in DNA: TGTGCCAGCACGTCGGCGGGTGAGCAGTTCTTC. This translates into CASTSAGEQFF.

V and J are TRBV5-5 and TRBJ1-5, with 8 bases lining up with TRBD1. Unmatched junction bases numbered 11, after V lost 6 bases and J lost 6 bases. Per the germline V gene, CDR1 is SGHKS and CDR2 is YYEKEE (reference sequence). CDR3 length: 15 residues. This chain's CDR3 is CASTWTGRVSQPQHF. The CDR3 nucleotides read TGTGCCAGCACCTGGACAGGGAGGGTTTCTCAGCCCCAGCATTTT. The full variable domain, rest sourced from reference TRBV5-5 and TRBJ1-5, is DAGVTQSPTHLIKTRGQQVTLRCSPISGHKSVSWYQQVLGQGPQFIFQYYEKEERGRGNFPDRFSARQFPNYSSELNVNALLLGDSALYLCASTWTGRVSQPQHFGDGTRLSIL.

The gene calls are TRBV7-2 and TRBJ2-1; 11 bases line up with TRBD2. V lost 4 bases to trimming and J lost 8 bases; unmatched junction nucleotides: 10. This CDR3 has 16 residues. Germline CDR1 SGHTA, CDR2 FQGNSA. The CDR3 DNA is TGTGCCAGCAGCTGGTCTAGCGGGAGGTCCATCGATGAGCAGTTCTTC. This translates into CASSWSSGRSIDEQFF.